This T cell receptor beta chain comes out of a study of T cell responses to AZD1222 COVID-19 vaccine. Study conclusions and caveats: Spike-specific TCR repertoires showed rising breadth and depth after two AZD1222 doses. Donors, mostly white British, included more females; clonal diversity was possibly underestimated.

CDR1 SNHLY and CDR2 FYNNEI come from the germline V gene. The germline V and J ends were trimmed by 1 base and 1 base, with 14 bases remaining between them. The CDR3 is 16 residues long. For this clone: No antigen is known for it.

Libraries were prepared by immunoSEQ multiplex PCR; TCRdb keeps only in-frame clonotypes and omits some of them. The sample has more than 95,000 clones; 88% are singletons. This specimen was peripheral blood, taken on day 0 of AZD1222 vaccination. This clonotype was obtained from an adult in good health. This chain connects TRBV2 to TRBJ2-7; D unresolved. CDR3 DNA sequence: TGTGCCAGCAGTGAAGGCGCCCGGGTGGGGTCCTACGAGCAGTACTTC. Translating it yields CASSEGARVGSYEQYF. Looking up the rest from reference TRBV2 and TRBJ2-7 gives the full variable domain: EPEVTQTPSHQVTQMGQEVILRCVPISNHLYFYWYRQILGQKVEFLVSFYNNEISEKSEIFDDQFSVERPDGSNFTLKIRSTKLEDSAMYFCASSEGARVGSYEQYFGPGTRLTVT.